Listed here is a single T cell receptor beta chain. The data were produced by immunoSEQ multiplex PCR, yet TCRdb's version contains in-frame clones alone and is incomplete. The sample carries fewer than 850,000 clones, roughly 88% recorded once. This sample was included in a study of shared clonotypes between healthy human individuals. Study context: Used for every donor were three CD4 naive, three CD4 memory, two CD8 naive and one CD8 memory plate.

V dropped 6 bases and J dropped 6 bases, with 10 bases sitting between them. CDR1 MGHDK and CDR2 SYGVNS come from the germline V gene. The CDR3 has 12 residues. Material for sequencing was memory CD8+ T cells from PBMCs. Described subset: CD45RO+ cells pooled with CCR7-negative TemRA cells. The chain couples TRBV25-1 to TRBJ2-3; no firm D call. This TCR was recovered from a man aged 18 to 29 in good health. Some clones in this sample may be carry-over from other donors' samples. CDR3: CASRDIWDTQYF. The CDR3, as DNA: TGTGCCAGCAGAGATATATGGGATACGCAGTATTTT. Complete variable domain (other parts from reference TRBV25-1 and TRBJ2-3): EADIYQTPRYLVIGTGKKITLECSQTMGHDKMYWYQQDPGMELHLIHYSYGVNSTEKGDLSSESTVSRIRTEHFPLTLESARPSHTSQYLCASRDIWDTQYFGPGTRLTVL.